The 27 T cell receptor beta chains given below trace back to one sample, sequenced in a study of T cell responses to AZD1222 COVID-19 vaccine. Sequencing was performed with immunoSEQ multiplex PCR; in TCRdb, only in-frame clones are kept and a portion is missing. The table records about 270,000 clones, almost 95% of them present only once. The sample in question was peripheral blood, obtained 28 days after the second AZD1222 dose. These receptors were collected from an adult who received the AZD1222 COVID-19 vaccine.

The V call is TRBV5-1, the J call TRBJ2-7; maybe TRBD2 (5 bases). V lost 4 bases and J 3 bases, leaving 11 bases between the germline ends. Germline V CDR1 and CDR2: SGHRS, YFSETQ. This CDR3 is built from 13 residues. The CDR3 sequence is CASSPGDYYEQYF. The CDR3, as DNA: TGCGCCAGCAGCCCTGGAGACTACTACGAGCAGTACTTC.

The CDR3: CATSESSRAEAFF. DNA for the CDR3: TGTGCCACCAGTGAATCCAGTCGGGCTGAAGCTTTCTTT. V and J are TRBV24-1 and TRBJ1-1; D gene ambiguous. Trimming took 4 bases from V and 6 from J, leaving 11 bases between them. Germline CDR1 reads KGHDR; CDR2 reads SFDVKD. This CDR3 has 13 residues.

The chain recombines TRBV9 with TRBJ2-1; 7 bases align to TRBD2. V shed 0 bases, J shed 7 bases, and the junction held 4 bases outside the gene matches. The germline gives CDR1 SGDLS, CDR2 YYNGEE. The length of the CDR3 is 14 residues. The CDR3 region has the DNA TGTGCCAGCAGCGTAGAGCCTAGCGGAAATGAGCAGTTCTTC. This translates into CASSVEPSGNEQFF.

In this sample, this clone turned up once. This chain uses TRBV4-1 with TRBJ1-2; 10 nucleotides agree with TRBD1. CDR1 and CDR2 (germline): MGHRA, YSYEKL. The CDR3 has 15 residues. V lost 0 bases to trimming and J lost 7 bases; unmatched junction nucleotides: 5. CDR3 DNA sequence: TGCGCCAGCAGCCAAGATGGGACAGGGGTGGTTGGCTACACCTTC. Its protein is CASSQDGTGVVGYTF.

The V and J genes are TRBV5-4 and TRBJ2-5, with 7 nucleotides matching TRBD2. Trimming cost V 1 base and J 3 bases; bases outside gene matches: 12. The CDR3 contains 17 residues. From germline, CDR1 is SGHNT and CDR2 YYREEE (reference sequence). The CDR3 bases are TGTGCCAGCAGCTTGTACGCGGGAGCTACCGGGAAAGAGACCCAGTACTTC. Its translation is CASSLYAGATGKETQYF.

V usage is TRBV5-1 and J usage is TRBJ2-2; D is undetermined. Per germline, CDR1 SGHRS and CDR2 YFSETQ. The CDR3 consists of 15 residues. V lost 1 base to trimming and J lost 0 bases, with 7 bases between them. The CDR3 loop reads CASSLTSTNTGELFF. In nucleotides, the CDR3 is TGCGCCAGCAGCTTGACCAGCACGAACACCGGGGAGCTGTTTTTT.

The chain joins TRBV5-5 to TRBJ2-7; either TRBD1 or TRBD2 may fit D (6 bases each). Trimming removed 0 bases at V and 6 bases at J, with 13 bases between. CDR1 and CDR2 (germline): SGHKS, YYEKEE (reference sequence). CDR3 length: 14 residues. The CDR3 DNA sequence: TGTGCCAGCAGCTTGGTTGGAGGGGGGCCCGAGCAGTACTTC. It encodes CASSLVGGGPEQYF.

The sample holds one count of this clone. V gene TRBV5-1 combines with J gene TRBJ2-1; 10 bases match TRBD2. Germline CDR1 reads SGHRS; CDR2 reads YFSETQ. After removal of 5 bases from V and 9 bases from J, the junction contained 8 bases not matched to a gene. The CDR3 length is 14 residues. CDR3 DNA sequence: TGCGCCAGCAGGGACGCTAGCGGGGGTTTTGAGCAGTTCTTC. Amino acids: CASRDASGGFEQFF.

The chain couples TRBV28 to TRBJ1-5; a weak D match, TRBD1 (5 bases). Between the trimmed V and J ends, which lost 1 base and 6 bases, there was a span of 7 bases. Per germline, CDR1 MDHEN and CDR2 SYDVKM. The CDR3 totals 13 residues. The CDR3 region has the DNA TGTGCCAGCAGTTTATCCAGGGTTCAGCCCCAGCATTTT. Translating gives CASSLSRVQPQHF. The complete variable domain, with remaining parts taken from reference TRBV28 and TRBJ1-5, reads DVKVTQSSRYLVKRTGEKVFLECVQDMDHENMFWYRQDPGLGLRLIYFSYDVKMKEKGDIPEGYSVSREKKERFSLILESASTNQTSMYLCASSLSRVQPQHFGDGTRLSIL.

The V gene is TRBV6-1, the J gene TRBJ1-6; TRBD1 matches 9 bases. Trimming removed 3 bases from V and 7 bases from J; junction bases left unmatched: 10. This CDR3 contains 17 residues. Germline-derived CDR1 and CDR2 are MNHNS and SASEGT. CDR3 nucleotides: TGTGCCAGCAGTGACCCCGGGACAGGGTCTAGAAATTCACCCCTCCACTTT. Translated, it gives CASSDPGTGSRNSPLHF.

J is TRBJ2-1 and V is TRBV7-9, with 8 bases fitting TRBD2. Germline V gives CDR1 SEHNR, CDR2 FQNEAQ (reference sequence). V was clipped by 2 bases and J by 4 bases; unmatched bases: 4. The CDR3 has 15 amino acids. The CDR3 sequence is CASSLQRLAYNEQFF. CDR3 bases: TGTGCCAGCAGCTTACAGAGACTAGCGTACAATGAGCAGTTCTTC.

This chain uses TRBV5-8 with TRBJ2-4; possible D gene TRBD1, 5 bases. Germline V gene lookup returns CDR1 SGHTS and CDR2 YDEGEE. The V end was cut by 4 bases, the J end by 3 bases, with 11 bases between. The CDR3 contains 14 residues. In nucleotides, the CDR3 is TGTGCCAGCAGCCCCACAGGATTCAAAAACATTCAGTACTTC. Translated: CASSPTGFKNIQYF.

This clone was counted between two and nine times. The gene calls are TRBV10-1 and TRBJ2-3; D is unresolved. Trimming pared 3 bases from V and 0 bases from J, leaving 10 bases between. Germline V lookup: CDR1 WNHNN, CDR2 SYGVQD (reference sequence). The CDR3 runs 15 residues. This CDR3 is CASSEGLASTDTQYF. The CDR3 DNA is TGCGCCAGCAGTGAAGGCTTGGCTAGCACAGATACGCAGTATTTT.

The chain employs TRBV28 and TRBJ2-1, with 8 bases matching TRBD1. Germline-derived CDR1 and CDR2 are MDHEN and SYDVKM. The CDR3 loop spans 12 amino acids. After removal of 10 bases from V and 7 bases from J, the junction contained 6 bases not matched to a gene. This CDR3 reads CATPTGANEQFF. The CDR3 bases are TGTGCCACCCCGACAGGGGCTAATGAGCAGTTCTTC.

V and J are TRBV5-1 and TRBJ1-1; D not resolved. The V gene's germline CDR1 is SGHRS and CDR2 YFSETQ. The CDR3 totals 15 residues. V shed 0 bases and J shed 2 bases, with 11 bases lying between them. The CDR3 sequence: CASSLGGQRNTEAFF. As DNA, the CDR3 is TGCGCCAGCAGCTTGGGGGGTCAGAGAAACACTGAAGCTTTCTTT.

This chain's CDR3 is CASSSETQYF. Here the CDR3 DNA reads TGTGCCAGCTCTTCAGAGACCCAGTACTTC. The rearrangement links TRBV19 to TRBJ2-5; unclear D gene. CDR1 and CDR2 from the germline V gene are LNHDA and SQIVND (reference sequence). CDR3 size: 10 residues. The V and J ends lost 9 bases and 4 bases respectively, with 6 bases between them.

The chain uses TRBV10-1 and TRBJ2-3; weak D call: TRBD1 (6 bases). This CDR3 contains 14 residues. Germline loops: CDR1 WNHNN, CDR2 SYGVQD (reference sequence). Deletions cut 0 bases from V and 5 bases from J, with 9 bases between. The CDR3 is CASSESGAGDTQYF. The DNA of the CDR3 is TGCGCCAGCAGTGAGTCGGGGGCCGGAGATACGCAGTATTTT.

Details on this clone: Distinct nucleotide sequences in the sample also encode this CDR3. The CDR3 nucleotides read TGTGCCAGCAGTCTAGCGGGAGGCCCCTCCTACGAGCAGTACTTC. Translated, it gives CASSLAGGPSYEQYF. The J gene is TRBJ2-7, the V gene TRBV7-9, with 11 bases aligning to TRBD2. CDR3 size: 15 residues. V gave up 6 bases and J gave up 0 bases; unmatched junction bases: 4. Germline V CDR1 and CDR2: SEHNR, FQNEAQ (reference sequence).

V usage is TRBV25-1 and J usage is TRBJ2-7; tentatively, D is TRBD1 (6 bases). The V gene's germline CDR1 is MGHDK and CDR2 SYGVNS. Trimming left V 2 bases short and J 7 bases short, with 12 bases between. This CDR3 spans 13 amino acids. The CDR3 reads CASSERQGWEQYF. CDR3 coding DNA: TGTGCCAGCAGTGAACGCCAGGGGTGGGAGCAGTACTTC.

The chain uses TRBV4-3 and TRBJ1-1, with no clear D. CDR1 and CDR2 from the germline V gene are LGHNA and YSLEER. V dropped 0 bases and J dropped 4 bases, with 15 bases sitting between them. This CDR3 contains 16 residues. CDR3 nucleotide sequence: TGCGCCAGCAGCCAAGATCCTACGGACCGGCGCACTGAAGCTTTCTTT. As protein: CASSQDPTDRRTEAFF.

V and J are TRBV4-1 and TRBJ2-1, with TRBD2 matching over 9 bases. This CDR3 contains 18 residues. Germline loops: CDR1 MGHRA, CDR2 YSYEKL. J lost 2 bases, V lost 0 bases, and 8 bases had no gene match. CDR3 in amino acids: CASSQEGASGTTYNEQFF. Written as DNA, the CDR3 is TGCGCCAGCAGCCAAGAGGGCGCTAGCGGGACCACCTACAATGAGCAGTTCTTC.

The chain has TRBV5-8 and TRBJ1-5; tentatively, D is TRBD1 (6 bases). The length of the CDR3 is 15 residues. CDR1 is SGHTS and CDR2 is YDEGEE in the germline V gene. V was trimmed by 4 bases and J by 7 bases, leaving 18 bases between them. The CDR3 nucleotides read TGTGCCAGCAGCCTGTGGGACAATATAGGGCAGCCCCAGCATTTT. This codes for CASSLWDNIGQPQHF.

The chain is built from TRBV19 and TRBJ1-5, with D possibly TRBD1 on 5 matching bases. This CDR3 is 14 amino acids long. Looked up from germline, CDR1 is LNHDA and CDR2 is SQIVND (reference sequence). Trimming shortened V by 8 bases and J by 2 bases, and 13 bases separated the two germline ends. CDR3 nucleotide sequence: TGTGCCAGTTGGGATCGGGGCCGCAATCAGCCCCAGCATTTT. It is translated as CASWDRGRNQPQHF.

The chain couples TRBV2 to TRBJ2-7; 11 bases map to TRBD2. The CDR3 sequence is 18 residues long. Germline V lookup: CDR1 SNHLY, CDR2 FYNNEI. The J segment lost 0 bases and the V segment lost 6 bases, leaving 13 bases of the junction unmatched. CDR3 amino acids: CASRATGTSGIFSYEQYF. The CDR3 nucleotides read TGTGCCAGCAGAGCGACCGGGACTAGCGGTATCTTCTCCTACGAGCAGTACTTC.

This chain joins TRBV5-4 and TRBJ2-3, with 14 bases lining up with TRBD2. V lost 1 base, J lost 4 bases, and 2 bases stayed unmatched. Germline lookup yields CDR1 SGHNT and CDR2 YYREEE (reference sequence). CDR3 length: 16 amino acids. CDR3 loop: CASSLQGLAGADTQYF. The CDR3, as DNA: TGTGCCAGCAGCTTGCAGGGACTAGCGGGAGCAGATACGCAGTATTTT.

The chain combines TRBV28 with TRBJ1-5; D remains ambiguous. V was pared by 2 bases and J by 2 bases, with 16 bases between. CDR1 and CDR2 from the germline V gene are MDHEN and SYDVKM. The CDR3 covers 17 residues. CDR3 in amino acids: CASSLLYLGYRNQPQHF. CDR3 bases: TGTGCCAGCAGTTTACTTTACTTGGGGTATCGCAATCAGCCCCAGCATTTT. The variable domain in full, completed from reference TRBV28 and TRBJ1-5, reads DVKVTQSSRYLVKRTGEKVFLECVQDMDHENMFWYRQDPGLGLRLIYFSYDVKMKEKGDIPEGYSVSREKKERFSLILESASTNQTSMYLCASSLLYLGYRNQPQHFGDGTRLSIL.

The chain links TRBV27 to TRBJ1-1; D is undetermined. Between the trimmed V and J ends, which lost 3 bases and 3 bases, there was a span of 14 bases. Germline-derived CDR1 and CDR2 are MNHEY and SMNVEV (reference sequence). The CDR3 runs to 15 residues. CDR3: CASSFSPRLDTEAFF. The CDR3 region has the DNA TGTGCCAGCAGTTTCTCCCCTAGATTGGACACTGAAGCTTTCTTT.